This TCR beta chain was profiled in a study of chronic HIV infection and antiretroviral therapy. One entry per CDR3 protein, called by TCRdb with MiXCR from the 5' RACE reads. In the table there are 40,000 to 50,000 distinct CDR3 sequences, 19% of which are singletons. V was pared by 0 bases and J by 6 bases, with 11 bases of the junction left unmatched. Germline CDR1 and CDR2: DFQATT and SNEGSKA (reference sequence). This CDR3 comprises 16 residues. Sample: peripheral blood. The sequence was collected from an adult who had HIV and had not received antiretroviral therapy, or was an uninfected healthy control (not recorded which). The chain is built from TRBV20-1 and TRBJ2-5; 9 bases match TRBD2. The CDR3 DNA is TGCAGTGCTAGAGAGAGGACTAGCGTCGGTTTGAAGACCCAGTACTTC. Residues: CSARERTSVGLKTQYF.